Reported below is one T cell receptor (beta chain). What it recognizes is unknown. Use of 60 Vbeta and 13 Jbeta primers characterized the PCR. Measured with immunoSEQ multiplex PCR; TCRdb has only the in-frame clones, and not every one. The sample includes 150,000 to 180,000 clones, about four fifths seen only once; the top ten take around 7.2%. The source of the sample is a study of cytomegalovirus exposure and HLA in healthy donors. Across the whole study: The study placed less than 90% of its approximately 380 genotyped donors in the Caucasian-associated ancestry cluster.

Germline V gene sequence: CDR1 SGHRS, CDR2 YFSETQ. The J segment lost 1 base and the V segment lost 0 bases, leaving 3 bases of the junction unmatched. This CDR3 is 16 amino acids long. Findings and limits, study-wide: Fewer N-insertions (relative to the approximately 700-donor mean) were reportedly seen in an Asian-associated ancestry cluster in a later analysis. Within an earlier analysis, most TCR beta V segments proved productive either about 87% or about 30% of the time. Common viral pathogens (according to a later analysis) appeared linked to several of the most significant clusters.

The rearrangement uses TRBV5-1 and TRBJ2-1, with 8 bases fitting TRBD2. The sequencing input was PBMCs. The receptor's source is a man under 40 in good health and CMV-seropositive. As DNA, the CDR3 is TGCGCCAGCAGCTTGGAACCTAGCGGGTCCTACAATGAGCAGTTCTTC. It codes for CASSLEPSGSYNEQFF.